What follows is one T cell receptor (beta chain) and its context. In germline, CDR1 is LNHDA, CDR2 SQIVND (reference sequence). Trimming took 3 bases from V and 3 from J, leaving 11 bases between them. The CDR3 contains 15 residues. This entry is derived from a study of blood T cell repertoires in COVID-19. Overall study context: There were acute and convalescent COVID-19 samples, and they came from the United States, Italy and Spain. PBMCs, B-cell-depleted T cells, or T cells provided the cDNA or gDNA that made up the material.

In the original processing: Estimates of nucleated cell counts were drawn from the amplification of reference gene primers. Produced via immunoSEQ multiplex PCR; TCRdb's table is partial and in-frame only. Clonal size and the V and J genes are those of that table, whereas D and trimming came from the DNA. The sample consists of under 250,000 clones, over 70% of them appearing once. This rearrangement joins TRBV19 to TRBJ1-4; D is uncertain. The source is a man aged 50-59 years with active or convalescent COVID-19. Sequenced sample: peripheral blood. The CDR3 loop is CASSIRGISNEKLFF. In DNA form, the CDR3 reads TGTGCCAGTAGTATCCGCGGGATATCTAATGAAAAACTGTTTTTT.